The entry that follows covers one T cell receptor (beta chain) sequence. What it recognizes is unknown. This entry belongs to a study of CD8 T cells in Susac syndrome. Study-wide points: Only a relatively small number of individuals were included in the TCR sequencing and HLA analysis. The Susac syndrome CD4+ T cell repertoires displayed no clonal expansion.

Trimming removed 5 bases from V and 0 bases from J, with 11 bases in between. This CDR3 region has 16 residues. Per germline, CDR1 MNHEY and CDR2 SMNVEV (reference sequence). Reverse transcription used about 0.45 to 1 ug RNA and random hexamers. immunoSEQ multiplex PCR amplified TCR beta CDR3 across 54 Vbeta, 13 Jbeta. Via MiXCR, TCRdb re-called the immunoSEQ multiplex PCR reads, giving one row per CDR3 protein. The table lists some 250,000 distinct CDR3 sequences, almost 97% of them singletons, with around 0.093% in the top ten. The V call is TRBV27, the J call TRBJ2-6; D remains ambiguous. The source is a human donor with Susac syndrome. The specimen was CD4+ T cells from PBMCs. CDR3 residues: CASSLQTPSGANVLTF. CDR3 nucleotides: TGTGCCAGCAGTCTACAGACTCCCTCTGGGGCCAACGTCCTGACTTTC.